This TCR beta chain was identified in a study of cytomegalovirus exposure and HLA in healthy donors. Study outcomes and limitations: More clonal expansion characterized HLA-associated TCR beta chains than equally common others in a later analysis.

Primers for the PCR totalled 60 Vbeta and 13 Jbeta. TCRdb's table, derived via immunoSEQ multiplex PCR, lists solely in-frame clones and lacks some. The sample includes about 96,000 clones, around 74% of them seen just once. With respect to this clone: Its antigen is as yet unknown.

Germline assignment: CDR1 ENHRY and CDR2 SYGVKD. The CDR3 covers 14 residues. Trimming shortened V by 2 bases and J by 5 bases, and 9 bases separated the two germline ends. The donors gave bone marrow, and they were healthy. The sample was PBMCs. The clonotype was recovered from a woman between 70 and 85 years old in good health and CMV-seropositive. The chain combines TRBV10-3 with TRBJ1-4, with D uncertain. CDR3 bases: TGTGCCATCAGTGAGGGCAGGAGGAATGAAAAACTGTTTTTT. Encoded protein: CAISEGRRNEKLFF.